The 5 T cell receptor beta chains below all came from one sample that was sequenced in a study of identical twins. TCRdb redid the calling of the 5' RACE reads with MiXCR, one entry per CDR3 protein. This sample yields 1,800,000 or so distinct CDR3 sequences, of which about 32% are seen a single time; roughly 0.3% belongs to the top ten. The sequenced sample was cord blood. The receptors stem from a newborn girl in good health.

This clonotype was observed a handful of times. The V gene is TRBV20-1, the J gene TRBJ1-2; TRBD1 matches 8 bases. Germline V CDR1 and CDR2: DFQATT, SNEGSKA (reference sequence). CDR3 length: 13 amino acids. V trimming: 6 bases; J trimming: 4 bases; junction bases outside the gene matches: 7. In DNA, the CDR3 is TGCAGTGCCCTAAGACAGGGGTCCTATGGCTACACCTTC. This encodes CSALRQGSYGYTF.

V usage is TRBV12-3 or TRBV12-4 and J usage is TRBJ2-3, with a tentative D call TRBD2 (5 bases). The CDR3 totals 16 residues. V was shortened by 6 bases and J by 0 bases, with 16 bases between the two germline ends. The CDR3 region has the DNA TGTGCCAGCAGGCTCAAACTAGGCCCTAGCACAGATACGCAGTATTTT. Residues: CASRLKLGPSTDTQYF.

In this sample, this clonotype turned up a few times. The chain combines TRBV12-3 or TRBV12-4 with TRBJ1-2; D gene unclear. V was shortened by 8 bases and J by 9 bases, with 16 bases between the two germline ends. CDR3 length equals 12 residues. The DNA of the CDR3 is TGTGCCAGCCTGGCCGGCCTTGGGAGCTACACCTTC. Encoded protein: CASLAGLGSYTF.

The V gene is TRBV20-1, the J gene TRBJ2-1; 11 bases agree with TRBD2. After removal of 5 bases from V and 0 bases from J, the junction contained 9 bases not matched to a gene. The germline V gene has CDR1 DFQATT and CDR2 SNEGSKA (reference sequence). The CDR3 is made up of 17 amino acids. CDR3 nucleotides: TGCAGTGCTCTGACTAGCGGGGCCCTCTCCTCCTACAATGAGCAGTTCTTC. It codes for CSALTSGALSSYNEQFF.

With regard to this clonotype: As the CDR3 is not closed by the conserved phenylalanine or tryptophan, this likely results from a read error. Because the CDR3's place on the DNA is in doubt, the DNA is left out and the CDR3 is given as listed by TCRdb. The chain has TRBV6-5 and TRBJ2-1; TRBD1, the table's D call, was not compared with the DNA. Counting both end residues, the CDR3 totals 15 amino acids. Germline lookup yields CDR1 MNHEY and CDR2 SVGAGI. The CDR3: CATQGASPYGYTFGS.